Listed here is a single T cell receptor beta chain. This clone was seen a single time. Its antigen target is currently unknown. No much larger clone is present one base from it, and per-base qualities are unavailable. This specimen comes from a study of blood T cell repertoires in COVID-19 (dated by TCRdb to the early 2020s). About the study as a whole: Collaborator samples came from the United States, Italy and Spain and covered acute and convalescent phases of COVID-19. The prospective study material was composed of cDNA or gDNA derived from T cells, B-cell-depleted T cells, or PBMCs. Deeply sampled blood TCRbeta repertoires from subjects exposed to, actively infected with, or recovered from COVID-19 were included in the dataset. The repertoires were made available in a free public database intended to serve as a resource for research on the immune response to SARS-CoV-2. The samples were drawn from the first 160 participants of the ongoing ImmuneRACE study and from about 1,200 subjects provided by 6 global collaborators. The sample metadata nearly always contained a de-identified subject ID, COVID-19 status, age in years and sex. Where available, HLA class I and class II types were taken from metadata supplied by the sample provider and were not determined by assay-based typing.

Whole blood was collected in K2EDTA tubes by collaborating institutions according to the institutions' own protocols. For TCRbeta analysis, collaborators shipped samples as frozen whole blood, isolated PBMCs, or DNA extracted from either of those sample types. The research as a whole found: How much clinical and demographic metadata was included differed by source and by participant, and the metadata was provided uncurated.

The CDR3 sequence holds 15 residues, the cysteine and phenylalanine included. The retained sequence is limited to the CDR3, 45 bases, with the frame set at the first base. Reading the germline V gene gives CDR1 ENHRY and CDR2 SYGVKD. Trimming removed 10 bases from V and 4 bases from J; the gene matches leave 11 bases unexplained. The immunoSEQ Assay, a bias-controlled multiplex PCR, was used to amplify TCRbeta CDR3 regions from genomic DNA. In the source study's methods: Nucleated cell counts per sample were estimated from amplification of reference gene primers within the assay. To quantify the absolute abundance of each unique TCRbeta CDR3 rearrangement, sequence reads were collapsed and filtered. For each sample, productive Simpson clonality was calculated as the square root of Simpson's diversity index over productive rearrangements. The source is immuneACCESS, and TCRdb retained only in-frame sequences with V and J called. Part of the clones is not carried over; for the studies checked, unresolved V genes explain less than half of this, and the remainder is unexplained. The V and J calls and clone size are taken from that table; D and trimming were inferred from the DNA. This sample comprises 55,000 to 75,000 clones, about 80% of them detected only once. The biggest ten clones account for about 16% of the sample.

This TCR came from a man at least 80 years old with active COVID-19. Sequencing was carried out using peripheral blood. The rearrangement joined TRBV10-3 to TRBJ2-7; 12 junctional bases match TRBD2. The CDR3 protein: CATTTSGSLSYEQYF. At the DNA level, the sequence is TGTGCCACCACGACTAGCGGGAGCTTATCTTACGAGCAGTACTTC.